This record concerns one T cell receptor beta chain sequence. This clonotype was seen only a few times. Its target antigen remains unknown. No base-level quality is on record; no much larger clone is a single base apart. The data originate from a study of regulatory T cells in long-lasting Graves disease (dated by TCRdb to 2020 to 2022). Background for the entire study: Persistent Graves' disease was defined as persistently positive TSH receptor autoantibodies together with antithyroid drug treatment for over 5 years. A total of roughly 35 samples were covered by TCR sequencing, comprising 13 persistent and around 20 newly diagnosed Graves' disease patients. The study took place in China and was registered as a clinical trial. Persistent Graves' disease patients in the clinical cohort had taken antithyroid drugs for approximately 10 years on average. Patients with persistent Graves' disease were compared with patients with newly diagnosed Graves' disease using TCR sequencing and RNA sequencing of peripheral blood. Study-level results and caveats: TRBV28, TRBJ1-2 and TRBJ2-5 were preferentially used in persistent disease, while TRBV20-1 and TRBJ2-1 were favored in newly diagnosed disease. Only peripheral blood was studied, because thyroid tissue, the primary lesion, was inaccessible. Sequencing and analysis were limited to the TCR beta chain. The authors noted that the small sample size was a limitation that may lower accuracy. Persistent patients shared more public clonotypes among themselves (roughly 2,700) than newly diagnosed patients did (about 900). Persistent Graves' disease patients showed lower TCR Shannon entropy and fewer highly expanded clones than newly diagnosed patients, suggesting clonal expansion.

The meaning of the sample's time point label: persistent/refractory GD, antithyroid drugs over 5 years with positive TRAb. For both TCR sequencing and RNA sequencing, RNA was extracted from PBMCs using TRIzol. Graves' disease was diagnosed according to American Thyroid Association guidelines. Patients for the study were recruited at an endocrinology department in Xi'an, China. Each patient gave roughly 8.4 milliliters of peripheral blood, collected in an EDTA anticoagulant tube. PBMCs were isolated by Ficoll Paque Plus density gradient separation without further T cell sorting. An Agilent 2100 Bioanalyzer and agarose gel were used to check RNA quality, and a NanoDrop 2000 was used to measure RNA concentration. The CDR3 measures 12 amino acids from cysteine to phenylalanine. Only the CDR3 portion is preserved as DNA: 36 bases, with reading frame beginning at the first base. The junction shows trimming of 9 bases on V and 1 base on J, and the gene matches do not reach 3 bases of it. CDR1 and CDR2, looked up from the germline V gene, are SGHRS and YFSETQ.

Libraries came from multiplex PCR. Instrument used: Illumina HiSeq 4000. CDR3 regions were amplified by Arm-PCR with iRepertoire HTBI primers to construct TCR beta libraries. Before sequencing, the PCR products went through gel purification. The source study handled its data this way. Gene usage analysis of CDR3 amino acid clonotypes used the 62 TRBV and about 15 TRBJ segments found across samples. COPE and FqMerger were used to merge the filtered high-quality paired reads into contigs. BLAST was used to align contigs to the IMGT TRBV, TRBD and TRBJ reference genes, and CDR3 was defined following IMGT. Any clonotype with a frequency above 0.1% was classified as a highly expanded clone. Shannon entropy was used to measure repertoire diversity, and the Gini coefficient was used to measure V-J evenness. Public clonotypes were defined as clonotypes shared by more than one individual. TCRdb trimmed public reads at Q25 via fastp, called clones via MiXCR and kept in-frame beta chains. A single entry per CDR3 protein holds the most common genes and DNA from its merged rows. The V and J calls were determined by TCRdb, not by the authors. Present in this sample are about 470,000 distinct CDR3 sequences, roughly 20% of which were seen just once. The top ten clonotypes cover about 7.8% of the sample.

The sequences come from peripheral blood mononuclear cells (PBMCs), collected when the disease was refractory, from a patient treated with antithyroid drugs. The clonotype comes from a female donor with Graves disease. The sequence is built from TRBV5-1 and TRBJ1-1; TRBD1 lines up with 7 middle nucleotides. The CDR3 corresponds to CATRQGNTEAFF. The DNA sequence is TGCGCCACAAGACAGGGGAACACTGAAGCTTTCTTT.